This T cell receptor beta chain was identified during a study of T cell responses to AZD1222 COVID-19 vaccine. General observations from the study: Of spike-specific TCRs, nearly half reportedly target regions left unmutated in variants.

This clone has more than one count but fewer than ten. What it binds is not known. Looked up from germline, CDR1 is KGHSH and CDR2 is LQKENI. V lost 5 bases and J lost 2; bases outside the gene matches: 6. CDR3 size: 16 residues. Measured with immunoSEQ multiplex PCR; TCRdb has only the in-frame clones, and not every one. The repertoire holds roughly 120,000 clones, with 80% to 90% as singletons. This specimen consisted of peripheral blood, obtained on day 0 of MenACWY control vaccination. The receptor was derived from an adult in good health. The rearrangement uses TRBV18 and TRBJ2-3; 11 nucleotides align to TRBD2. CDR3 loop: CASSATSGVVTDTQYF. The CDR3 DNA reads TGTGCCAGCTCAGCGACTAGCGGGGTAGTCACAGATACGCAGTATTTT.